This entry lists 31 T cell receptor beta chains sequenced from one sample in a study of blood T cell repertoires in COVID-19. Data came from immunoSEQ multiplex PCR; TCRdb stores just in-frame clones and leaves some out. The sample records around 500,000 clones, 80% to 90% being singletons. What was sequenced was peripheral blood. All receptors derive from a human donor in a cohort sampled during active COVID-19.

The J gene is TRBJ2-2, the V gene TRBV3-1 (or the pseudogene TRBV3-2), with a weak D call TRBD2 (6 bases). V lost 2 bases, J lost 4 bases, and 20 bases lay in between. The CDR3 has 18 residues. Per germline, CDR1 LGHDT and CDR2 YNNKEL (reference sequence). The CDR3 sequence: CASSQTSGRGGSTGELFF. In nucleotides, the CDR3 is TGTGCCAGCAGCCAAACCTCGGGCCGAGGAGGGTCCACCGGGGAGCTGTTTTTT.

The J gene is TRBJ1-5, the V gene TRBV28, with TRBD1 as a possible D gene (5 bases). The CDR3 sequence is 15 residues long. V lost 3 bases to trimming and J lost 2 bases, with 11 bases between them. From germline, CDR1 is MDHEN and CDR2 SYDVKM. The CDR3 reads CASSFQGGGNQPQHF. The CDR3 nucleotides read TGTGCCAGCAGTTTCCAGGGTGGAGGCAATCAGCCCCAGCATTTT.

The V and J genes are TRBV11-1 and TRBJ2-1; TRBD1 matches 9 bases. Germline CDR1 and CDR2: SGHAT and FQDESV (reference sequence). The junction had 7 bases not matched to a gene; V was cut back by 5 bases and J by 5 bases. This CDR3 has 15 amino acids. CDR3 loop: CASSKGQGRDNEQFF. The CDR3 DNA sequence: TGTGCCAGCAGCAAAGGACAGGGGAGGGACAATGAGCAGTTCTTC. The entire variable domain, with the rest obtained from reference TRBV11-1 and TRBJ2-1, is as follows: EAEVAQSPRYKITEKSQAVAFWCDPISGHATLYWYRQILGQGPELLVQFQDESVVDDSQLPKDRFSAERLKGVDSTLKIQPAELGDSAMYLCASSKGQGRDNEQFFGPGTRLTVL.

This sequence joins TRBV5-4 and TRBJ2-3; TRBD2 matches 15 bases. This CDR3 has 17 residues. Looked up from germline, CDR1 is SGHNT and CDR2 is YYREEE (reference sequence). V lost 4 bases and J lost 2; bases outside the gene matches: 5. The CDR3: CASSPGLAGGPTDTQYF. The CDR3 nucleotides are TGTGCCAGCAGCCCCGGACTAGCGGGAGGGCCCACAGATACGCAGTATTTT.

The chain is built from TRBV7-2 and TRBJ2-7; 8 bases agree with TRBD2. Germline V lookup: CDR1 SGHTA, CDR2 FQGNSA. The CDR3 covers 16 residues. Unmatched junction bases numbered 7, after V lost 1 base and J lost 2 bases. The CDR3 loop is CASSLDGTSGTYEQYF. In DNA, the CDR3 is TGTGCCAGCAGCTTAGACGGTACTAGCGGCACCTACGAGCAGTACTTC.

CDR3 sequence: CASSLGTSGRTAVHEQYF. The DNA for the CDR3 is TGTGCCAGCAGCCTAGGGACTAGCGGGAGAACGGCGGTCCACGAGCAGTACTTC. This chain uses TRBV3-1 (or the pseudogene TRBV3-2) with TRBJ2-7, with 14 bases that match TRBD2. Germline CDR1 reads LGHDT; CDR2 reads YNNKEL (reference sequence). The length of the CDR3 is 18 residues. The ends lost 4 bases at V and 5 bases at J; junction bases unmatched: 13.

Regarding this clone: In the same sample, other DNA sequences code for this CDR3. This chain connects TRBV19 to TRBJ2-3; unclear D gene. CDR3 length equals 11 residues. Germline loops: CDR1 LNHDA, CDR2 SQIVND (reference sequence). The V and J ends lost 3 bases and 6 bases respectively, with 4 bases between them. The CDR3 nucleotides are TGTGCCAGTAGTATCGGGGATACGCAGTATTTT. Translated: CASSIGDTQYF.

This chain links TRBV6-2 or TRBV6-3 with TRBJ1-5; D possibly corresponds to TRBD1 (6 bases). Germline values: CDR1 MNHEY, CDR2 SVGEGT. V lost 2 bases to trimming and J lost 5 bases, with 10 bases between them. CDR3 length: 14 amino acids. In nucleotides, the CDR3 is TGTGCCAGCAGTTACGGGACACCCTATCAGCCCCAGCATTTT. It is translated as CASSYGTPYQPQHF.

V and J are TRBV28 and TRBJ2-2; D is possibly TRBD2 (6 bases). The germline CDR1 and CDR2 sequences are MDHEN and SYDVKM. V was shortened by 7 bases and J by 1 base, with 10 bases between the two germline ends. CDR3 length: 14 amino acids. The CDR3 spells CASTIGGNTGELFF. The CDR3 DNA sequence: TGTGCCAGCACTATCGGGGGGAACACCGGGGAGCTGTTTTTT.

Only a few counts were recorded for this clone. Other DNA sequences from this sample encode an identical CDR3 as well. The chain recombines TRBV5-1 with TRBJ1-2, with 7 positions matching TRBD1. With V trimmed by 2 bases and J by 8 bases, 9 bases remained unmatched. The germline gives CDR1 SGHRS, CDR2 YFSETQ. This CDR3 is built from 14 residues. The CDR3 reads CASSLAGTVDGYTF. In nucleotides, the CDR3 is TGCGCCAGCAGCTTAGCCGGGACAGTGGACGGCTACACCTTC.

This clone was seen a single time. The chain uses TRBV6-4 and TRBJ2-1, with D tentatively TRBD1 (5 bases). Looked up from germline, CDR1 is MRHNA and CDR2 is SNTAGT. V was clipped by 2 bases and J by 4 bases, with 15 bases between them. The CDR3 is 16 amino acids. CDR3 nucleotide sequence: TGTGCCAGCAGTGACACTAACAGGTACCGGTACAATGAGCAGTTCTTC. Amino acid sequence: CASSDTNRYRYNEQFF.

This clone was seen just once. The genes are TRBV28 and TRBJ1-5; weak D call: TRBD1 (5 bases). The CDR3 covers 16 residues. Germline loops: CDR1 MDHEN, CDR2 SYDVKM. V lost 7 bases and J lost 1, with 17 bases in between. In nucleotides, the CDR3 is TGTGCCAGCATTCACACAAAAAGGGGCAGCAATCAGCCCCAGCATTTT. Translated: CASIHTKRGSNQPQHF.

This clone appeared a single time. The rearrangement links TRBV14 to TRBJ1-1; 9 bases agree with TRBD1. This CDR3 region has 15 residues. Per germline, CDR1 SGHDN and CDR2 FVKESK. V shed 2 bases, J shed 6 bases, and the junction held 7 bases outside the gene matches. The CDR3 loop is CASSQYTGGRAEAFF. In DNA form, the CDR3 reads TGTGCCAGCAGCCAATATACAGGGGGCAGGGCTGAAGCTTTCTTT.

The chain links TRBV4-3 to TRBJ2-5, with 7 bases fitting TRBD1. Germline V gives CDR1 LGHNA, CDR2 YSLEER. This CDR3 is built from 18 residues. With 0 bases clipped from V and 3 bases from J, the junction kept 13 bases outside the gene matches. In DNA, the CDR3 is TGCGCCAGCAGCCAAGATTCCCCCCACGACAGGGTTAAAGAGACCCAGTACTTC. Protein: CASSQDSPHDRVKETQYF.

The rearrangement links TRBV30 to TRBJ1-1, with D maybe TRBD1 (6 bases). Germline-derived CDR1 and CDR2 are GTSNPN and SVGIG (reference sequence). The V end lost 5 bases, the J end lost 11 bases, and 18 bases lay between the germline ends. The CDR3 loop spans 12 amino acids. The CDR3 spells CAWLKGGLAAFF. DNA of the CDR3: TGTGCCTGGCTTAAGGGGGGGTTGGCCGCTTTCTTT.

The chain joins TRBV27 to TRBJ2-7; TRBD1 matches at 11 bases. CDR3 length equals 18 residues. V lost 5 bases and J lost 5; bases outside the gene matches: 17. Germline CDR1 and CDR2: MNHEY and SMNVEV (reference sequence). The CDR3: CASSRWGTGGNVFNEQYF. The DNA for the CDR3 is TGTGCCAGCAGTCGATGGGGGACAGGGGGTAATGTTTTCAACGAGCAGTACTTC.

The V gene is TRBV12-3 or TRBV12-4, the J gene TRBJ1-5; 10 bases fit TRBD1. The CDR3 length is 12 residues. Trimming cost V 8 bases and J 6 bases; bases outside gene matches: 1. The CDR3 protein is CASGQGVQPQHF. CDR3 in DNA: TGTGCCAGCGGACAGGGGGTTCAGCCCCAGCATTTT.

The chain joins TRBV3-1 (or the pseudogene TRBV3-2) to TRBJ2-1, with 7 bases lining up with TRBD2. J gave up 0 bases and V 3 bases, and 11 bases lay outside the gene matches. Germline assignment: CDR1 LGHDT and CDR2 YNNKEL (reference sequence). This CDR3 contains 18 residues. CDR3 in amino acids: CASSQDSHRGSSYNEQFF. CDR3 in DNA: TGTGCCAGCAGCCAGGACTCCCACCGCGGGAGCTCCTACAATGAGCAGTTCTTC.

The chain links TRBV9 to TRBJ2-5, with a tentative D call TRBD1 (5 bases). The CDR3 consists of 15 residues. CDR1 and CDR2 from the germline V gene are SGDLS and YYNGEE. Trimming pared 4 bases from V and 1 base from J, leaving 14 bases between. CDR3 in amino acids: CASSRGIDSQETQYF. CDR3 nucleotides: TGTGCCAGCAGCCGAGGCATCGACAGCCAAGAGACCCAGTACTTC.

This clone has only a few counts. The rearrangement links TRBV7-9 to TRBJ1-2; D might be TRBD1 (5 bases). CDR3 length: 15 residues. Trimming took 3 bases from V and 4 from J, leaving 15 bases between them. The germline gives CDR1 SEHNR, CDR2 FQNEAQ (reference sequence). CDR3 protein: CASSLQRGGPYGYTF. Here the CDR3 DNA reads TGTGCCAGCAGCTTGCAACGGGGGGGACCCTATGGCTACACCTTC.

The V and J genes are TRBV11-1 and TRBJ2-7; possible D gene TRBD2, 6 bases. This CDR3 spans 14 amino acids. Between the trimmed V and J ends, which lost 5 bases and 2 bases, there was a span of 13 bases. Germline CDR1 SGHAT, CDR2 FQDESV (reference sequence). The CDR3 here is CASSPQIAAYEQYF. CDR3 sequence (DNA): TGTGCCAGCAGCCCGCAGATAGCGGCCTACGAGCAGTACTTC.

This chain links TRBV15 with TRBJ1-2; the match to TRBD1 covers 7 bases. CDR1 LNHNV and CDR2 YYDKDF come from the germline V gene (reference sequence). V lost 3 bases and J lost 2; bases outside the gene matches: 3. The CDR3 totals 14 residues. The CDR3 loop reads CATSRQGQNYGYTF. CDR3 sequence (DNA): TGTGCCACCAGCAGGCAGGGACAGAACTATGGCTACACCTTC.

The chain has TRBV28 and TRBJ1-1; maybe TRBD1 (6 bases). Germline CDR1 reads MDHEN; CDR2 reads SYDVKM. Between the trimmed V and J ends, which lost 3 bases and 6 bases, there was a span of 14 bases. The CDR3 covers 14 residues. The CDR3 bases are TGTGCCAGCAGTTTGCCCCGGGACAAGTCTGAAGCTTTCTTT. Protein sequence: CASSLPRDKSEAFF. The variable domain in full, completed from reference TRBV28 and TRBJ1-1, reads DVKVTQSSRYLVKRTGEKVFLECVQDMDHENMFWYRQDPGLGLRLIYFSYDVKMKEKGDIPEGYSVSREKKERFSLILESASTNQTSMYLCASSLPRDKSEAFFGQGTRLTVV.

The V and J genes are TRBV9 and TRBJ2-3; 10 nucleotides align to TRBD2. This CDR3 has 20 amino acids. Germline CDR1 SGDLS, CDR2 YYNGEE. V gave up 3 bases and J gave up 6 bases; unmatched junction bases: 22. This CDR3 reads CASSAKGRSSGRPTLDTQYF. The DNA for the CDR3 is TGTGCCAGCAGCGCCAAAGGGAGAAGTAGCGGGAGGCCCACTTTGGATACGCAGTATTTT. The entire variable domain, with the rest obtained from reference TRBV9 and TRBJ2-3, is as follows: DSGVTQTPKHLITATGQRVTLRCSPRSGDLSVYWYQQSLDQGLQFLIQYYNGEERAKGNILERFSAQQFPDLHSELNLSSLELGDSALYFCASSAKGRSSGRPTLDTQYFGPGTRLTVL.

The V call is TRBV5-8, the J call TRBJ2-7, with a weak D call TRBD2 (5 bases). Trimming shortened V by 2 bases and J by 7 bases, and 13 bases separated the two germline ends. Germline V CDR1 and CDR2: SGHTS, YDEGEE. This CDR3 contains 13 residues. The CDR3 region has the DNA TGTGCCAGCAGCTTAGAGGGAGTGGGGGAGCAGTACTTC. Protein product: CASSLEGVGEQYF.

V gene TRBV6-1 combines with J gene TRBJ1-2; tentative D call: TRBD1 (6 bases). Germline-derived CDR1 and CDR2 are MNHNS and SASEGT. Trimming removed 2 bases from V and 7 bases from J, with 14 bases in between. CDR3 size: 14 residues. Written as DNA, the CDR3 is TGTGCCAGCAGTGAATACAGGGTGGGGTCTGGCTACACCTTC. Its protein product is CASSEYRVGSGYTF.

The chain carries TRBV15 and TRBJ2-1; 7 bases line up with TRBD2. The CDR3 contains 15 residues. CDR1 and CDR2 (germline): LNHNV, YYDKDF (reference sequence). V lost 3 bases to trimming and J lost 5 bases; unmatched junction nucleotides: 7. In DNA, the CDR3 is TGTGCCACCAGCAGGACCCTAGCGGCCCACAATGAGCAGTTCTTC. This sequence encodes CATSRTLAAHNEQFF.

The V and J genes are TRBV28 and TRBJ1-1; a weak D match, TRBD1 (5 bases). This CDR3 spans 14 amino acids. Between the trimmed V and J ends, which lost 7 bases and 0 bases, there was a span of 12 bases. Looked up from germline, CDR1 is MDHEN and CDR2 is SYDVKM. DNA of the CDR3: TGTGCCAGCACCCTCAGGGAGGTGAACACTGAAGCTTTCTTT. As protein: CASTLREVNTEAFF.

V gene TRBV4-3 combines with J gene TRBJ2-4; tentative D call: TRBD2 (5 bases). CDR3 length equals 16 residues. Trimming pared 0 bases from V and 2 bases from J, leaving 11 bases between. CDR1 and CDR2 (germline): LGHNA, YSLEER. The CDR3 DNA follows: TGCGCCAGCAGCCAAGATCGGGATGGGCCCAAAAACATTCAGTACTTC. Its protein product is CASSQDRDGPKNIQYF.

This chain links TRBV11-2 with TRBJ2-7, with 8 nucleotides matching TRBD2. Germline V gene lookup returns CDR1 SGHAT and CDR2 FQNNGV. J gave up 1 base and V 0 bases, and 17 bases lay outside the gene matches. The CDR3 spans 20 residues. The CDR3 loop reads CASSLDYRLALGTPSYEQYF. In nucleotides, the CDR3 is TGTGCCAGCAGCTTAGATTATCGACTAGCGCTCGGTACTCCGTCCTACGAGCAGTACTTC. Variable domain in full (rest from reference TRBV11-2 and TRBJ2-7): EAGVAQSPRYKIIEKRQSVAFWCNPISGHATLYWYQQILGQGPKLLIQFQNNGVVDDSQLPKDRFSAERLKGVDSTLKIQPAKLEDSAVYLCASSLDYRLALGTPSYEQYFGPGTRLTVT.

J is TRBJ1-1 and V is TRBV30, with TRBD1 matching over 10 bases. With 3 bases clipped from V and 10 bases from J, the junction kept 8 bases outside the gene matches. This CDR3 region has 13 residues. Germline CDR1 is GTSNPN and CDR2 is SVGIG (reference sequence). The CDR3 here is CAWRPGTGVGAFF. The CDR3, as DNA: TGTGCCTGGAGACCCGGGACAGGGGTTGGAGCTTTCTTT.